The rows below give T cell receptor beta chains drawn from one sample of a study of vaccination and CD4 T cells after COVID-19. Their antigens remain unidentified. TCRdb re-called the PCR reads with MiXCR, one entry per CDR3 protein. The data hold 25,000 to 30,000 distinct CDR3 sequences, with about 66% observed a single time. Here the sequenced sample was CD4+ T cells from blood, cultured in vitro, taken after SARS-CoV-2 vaccination. All receptors come from a human donor who received a COVID-19 vaccine. The CDR3 runs from the conserved cysteine through the conserved F or W. The D gene is left open where the match is weak. The size field is filled for only some rows; it gives once, few, many or a size class.

j_call: TRBJ2-1; d_call: TRBD1; clone_size: .; v_call: TRBV7-9; cdr3_aa: CASSLGGQEQFF; cdr3_nt: TGTGCCAGCAGCTTAGGGGGACAGGAGCAGTTCTTC
j_call: TRBJ1-1; d_call: TRBD1; clone_size: once; v_call: TRBV19; cdr3_aa: CASMGTGGLSEAFF; cdr3_nt: TGTGCCAGTATGGGGACAGGGGGCTTATCTGAAGCTTTCTTT
j_call: TRBJ2-2; d_call: .; clone_size: .; v_call: TRBV25-1; cdr3_aa: CASSGGRGSNTGELFF; cdr3_nt: TGTGCCAGCAGTGGTGGACGGGGATCGAACACCGGGGAGCTGTTTTTT
j_call: TRBJ1-5; d_call: .; clone_size: few; v_call: TRBV20-1; cdr3_aa: CSARDVGRGRNQPQHF; cdr3_nt: TGCAGTGCTAGAGATGTGGGGAGGGGCCGGAATCAGCCCCAGCATTTT
j_call: TRBJ1-2; d_call: TRBD1; clone_size: .; v_call: TRBV6-2/TRBV6-3; cdr3_aa: CASSDRAVYGYTF; cdr3_nt: TGTGCCAGCAGCGACAGGGCGGTCTATGGCTACACCTTC
j_call: TRBJ1-2; d_call: TRBD1; clone_size: .; v_call: TRBV5-5; cdr3_aa: CASSQGSGQGGANYGYTF; cdr3_nt: TGTGCCAGCAGCCAAGGGTCGGGACAGGGTGGAGCCAACTATGGCTACACCTTC
j_call: TRBJ1-5; d_call: .; clone_size: few; v_call: TRBV19; cdr3_aa: CASSIQGPPGQPQHF; cdr3_nt: TGTGCCAGTAGTATTCAGGGGCCCCCGGGTCAGCCCCAGCATTTT
j_call: TRBJ1-5; d_call: .; clone_size: once; v_call: TRBV12-3/TRBV12-4; cdr3_aa: CASSPQVGLGNQPQHF; cdr3_nt: TGTGCCAGCAGTCCCCAGGTGGGGCTTGGCAATCAGCCCCAGCATTTT
j_call: TRBJ2-5; d_call: TRBD2; clone_size: .; v_call: TRBV6-5; cdr3_aa: CASSSGTSGDYQETQYF; cdr3_nt: TGTGCCAGCAGTTCGGGGACTAGCGGGGACTACCAAGAGACCCAGTACTTC
j_call: TRBJ2-3; d_call: .; clone_size: .; v_call: TRBV6-1; cdr3_aa: CASSRGQVTDTQYF; cdr3_nt: TGTGCCAGCAGCCGGGGACAAGTCACAGATACGCAGTATTTT
j_call: TRBJ1-1; d_call: .; clone_size: few; v_call: TRBV6-2/TRBV6-3; cdr3_aa: CASSYYRGTEAFF; cdr3_nt: TGTGCCAGCAGTTATTACAGAGGCACTGAAGCTTTCTTT
j_call: TRBJ1-1; d_call: .; clone_size: .; v_call: TRBV2; cdr3_aa: CASKRDGMGTEAFF; cdr3_nt: TGTGCCAGCAAACGTGACGGGATGGGGACTGAAGCTTTCTTT
j_call: TRBJ1-2; d_call: TRBD1; clone_size: .; v_call: TRBV5-1; cdr3_aa: CASSPRAGGNYGYTF; cdr3_nt: TGCGCCAGCAGCCCACGGGCAGGGGGCAACTATGGCTACACCTTC
j_call: TRBJ2-7; d_call: TRBD2; clone_size: .; v_call: TRBV20-1; cdr3_aa: CSARGSGGRSSYEQYF; cdr3_nt: TGCAGTGCTAGGGGTAGCGGGGGAAGGAGCTCCTACGAGCAGTACTTC
j_call: TRBJ1-5; d_call: .; clone_size: few; v_call: TRBV19; cdr3_aa: CASSIGRRGNQPQHF; cdr3_nt: TGTGCCAGTAGTATAGGGCGCCGGGGCAATCAGCCCCAGCATTTT
j_call: TRBJ2-5; d_call: TRBD2; clone_size: .; v_call: TRBV7-3; cdr3_aa: CASSPGLAVLQETQYF; cdr3_nt: TGTGCCAGCAGCCCTGGACTAGCGGTGCTCCAAGAGACCCAGTACTTC
j_call: TRBJ1-5; d_call: .; clone_size: .; v_call: TRBV28; cdr3_aa: CASSLYRLGRQPQHF; cdr3_nt: TGTGCCAGCAGTTTATACCGCCTCGGACGCCAGCCCCAGCATTTT
j_call: TRBJ2-1; d_call: TRBD2; clone_size: few; v_call: TRBV7-2; cdr3_aa: CASSLGRGGFYEQFF; cdr3_nt: TGTGCCAGCAGCTTAGGTCGGGGGGGATTCTATGAGCAGTTCTTC